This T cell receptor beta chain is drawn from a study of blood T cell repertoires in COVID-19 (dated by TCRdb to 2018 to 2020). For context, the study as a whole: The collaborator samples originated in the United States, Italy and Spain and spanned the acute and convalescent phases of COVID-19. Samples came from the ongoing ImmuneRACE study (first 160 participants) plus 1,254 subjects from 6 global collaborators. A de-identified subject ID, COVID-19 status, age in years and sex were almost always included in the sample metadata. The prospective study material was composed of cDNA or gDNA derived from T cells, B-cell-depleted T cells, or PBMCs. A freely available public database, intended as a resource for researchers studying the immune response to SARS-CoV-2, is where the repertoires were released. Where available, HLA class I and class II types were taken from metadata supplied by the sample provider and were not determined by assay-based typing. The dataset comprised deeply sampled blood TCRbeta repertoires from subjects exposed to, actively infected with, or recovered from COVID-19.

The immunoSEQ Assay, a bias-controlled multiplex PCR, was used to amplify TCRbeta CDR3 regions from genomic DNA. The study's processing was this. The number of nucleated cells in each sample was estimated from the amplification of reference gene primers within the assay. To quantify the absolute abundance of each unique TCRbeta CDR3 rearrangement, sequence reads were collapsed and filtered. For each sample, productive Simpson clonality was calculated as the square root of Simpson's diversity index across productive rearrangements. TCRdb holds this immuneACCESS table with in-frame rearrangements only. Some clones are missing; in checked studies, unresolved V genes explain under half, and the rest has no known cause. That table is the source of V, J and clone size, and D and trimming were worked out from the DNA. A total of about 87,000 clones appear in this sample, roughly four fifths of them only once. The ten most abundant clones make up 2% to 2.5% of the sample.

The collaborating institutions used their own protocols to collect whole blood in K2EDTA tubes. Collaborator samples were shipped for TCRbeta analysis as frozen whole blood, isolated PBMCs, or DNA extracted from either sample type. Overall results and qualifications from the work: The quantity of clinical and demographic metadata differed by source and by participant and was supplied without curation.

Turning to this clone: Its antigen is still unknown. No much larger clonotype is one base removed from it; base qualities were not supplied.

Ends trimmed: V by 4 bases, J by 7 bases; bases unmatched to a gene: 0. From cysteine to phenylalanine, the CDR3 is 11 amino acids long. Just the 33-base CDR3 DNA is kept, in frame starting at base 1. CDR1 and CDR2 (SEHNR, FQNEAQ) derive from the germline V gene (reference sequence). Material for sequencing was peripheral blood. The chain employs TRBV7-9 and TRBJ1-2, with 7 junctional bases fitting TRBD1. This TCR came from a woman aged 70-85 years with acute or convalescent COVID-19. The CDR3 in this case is CASSSGGGYTF. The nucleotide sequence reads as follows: TGTGCCAGCAGCTCAGGGGGTGGCTACACCTTC. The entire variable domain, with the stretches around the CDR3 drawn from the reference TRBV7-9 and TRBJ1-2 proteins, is DTGVSQNPRHKITKRGQNVTFRCDPISEHNRLYWYRQTLGQGPEFLTYFQNEAQLEKSRLLSDRFSAERPKGSFSTLEIQRTEQGDSAMYLCASSSGGGYTFGSGTRLTVV.